These T cell receptor beta chains were read from a single sample in a study of regulatory T cells in long-lasting Graves disease. One entry per CDR3 protein, called by TCRdb with MiXCR from the multiplex PCR reads. The sample records hundreds of thousands of distinct CDR3 sequences, 15% to 18% being singletons. The sequences come from peripheral blood mononuclear cells (PBMCs), collected at new diagnosis, from a patient treated with antithyroid drugs. The receptors come from a female donor with Graves disease. Each CDR3 is given with its conserved first and last residue. Each record gives: D gene, J gene, CDR3 length, V gene, clone size, CDR3 DNA, CDR3 protein. The D gene is left open where the match is weak. Not all rows give a size; the values are once, few, many and, for expanded clones, a class.

.,TRBJ2-1,17,TRBV10-3,.,TGTGCCATCAGTGCCAGCAGTTCCCCGGACGGTTACAATGAGCAGTTCTTC,CAISASSSPDGYNEQFF
TRBD2,TRBJ2-2,18,TRBV12-3/TRBV12-4,many,TGTGCCAGCAGTTACCTCCTACTAGCGGGAGGGGGGTCCGGGGAGCTGTTTTTT,CASSYLLLAGGGSGELFF
.,TRBJ2-1,15,TRBV20-1,many,TGCAGTGCCCAGAGCAGGGGTCGGCCCTACAATGAGCAGTTCTTC,CSAQSRGRPYNEQFF
.,TRBJ2-1,16,TRBV24-1,many,TGTGCCACCAGTGGTACCTACAGGAGCTCCTACAATGAGCAGTTCTTC,CATSGTYRSSYNEQFF
TRBD2,TRBJ2-3,18,TRBV28,many,TGTGCCAGCATGGGCTCCTCGGGACTAGCGGGATACACAGATACGCAGTATTTT,CASMGSSGLAGYTDTQYF
.,TRBJ2-7,14,TRBV18,many,TGTGCCAGCTCACCACCGGGACGTACCTACGAGCAGTACTTC,CASSPPGRTYEQYF
TRBD1,TRBJ1-2,14,TRBV7-2,.,TGTGCCAGCAGCTTCCGACAGGGAGTGCGGGGCTACACCTTC,CASSFRQGVRGYTF
TRBD2,TRBJ2-5,14,TRBV12-3/TRBV12-4,few,TGTGCCAGCAGCCGGTTAGCGGGAGGCGAGGCCCAGTACTTC,CASSRLAGGEAQYF
.,TRBJ2-2,15,TRBV4-1,many,TGCGCCAGCAGCCAGACTCGGACTGCACACGGGGAGCTGTTTTTT,CASSQTRTAHGELFF
.,TRBJ2-3,15,TRBV9,many,TGTGCCAGCAGCGTAACAGGGGAAACTAGCGGTACGCAGTATTTT,CASSVTGETSGTQYF
.,TRBJ2-4,17,TRBV28,many,TGTGCCAGCAGTCCTCTTACAGGGCTATCAGCCAAAAACATTCAGTACTTC,CASSPLTGLSAKNIQYF
.,TRBJ2-7,14,TRBV14,.,TGTGCCAGCAGCCAATTGGGGGACCTGAGGGAGCAGTACTTC,CASSQLGDLREQYF
.,TRBJ1-1,14,TRBV16,many,TGTGCCAGCAGCCAACAACAGGGGAACACTGAAGCTTTCTTT,CASSQQQGNTEAFF
TRBD1,TRBJ1-1,15,TRBV4-2,few,TGTGCCAGCAGCCAGTTCCGGGACAGACACACTGAAGCTTTCTTT,CASSQFRDRHTEAFF
.,TRBJ2-1,11,TRBV20-1,many,TGCAGTGCCGGATCCCTTGGGGAGCAGTTCTTC,CSAGSLGEQFF
.,TRBJ2-7,10,TRBV20-1,many,TGCAGTGCTAGAGATCACGAGCAGTACTTC,CSARDHEQYF
TRBD1,TRBJ1-5,15,TRBV6-1,few,TGTGCCAGCTGGGAACAGGGGGAGGGCAATCAGCCCCAGCATTTT,CASWEQGEGNQPQHF
.,TRBJ1-1,13,TRBV7-9,few,TGTGCCAGCAGCTTAGGAGACGGCACTGAAGCTTTCTTT,CASSLGDGTEAFF
TRBD1,TRBJ2-3,15,TRBV11-3,many,TGTGCCAGCAGCTTTAGGACAGGGGACACAGATACGCAGTATTTT,CASSFRTGDTDTQYF
TRBD1,TRBJ2-5,14,TRBV5-1,many,TGTGCCAGCAGCTCACAGGGGTTACAAGAGACCCAGTACTTC,CASSSQGLQETQYF
.,TRBJ2-1,12,TRBV11-3,.,TGTGCCAGCAGCCTCAGCAGGGGTGAGCAGTTCTTC,CASSLSRGEQFF
.,TRBJ2-5,16,TRBV6-5,many,TGTGCCAGCAGTTACTTATCCACAGGGGAGGGGGAGACCCAGTACTTC,CASSYLSTGEGETQYF
TRBD2,TRBJ2-3,15,TRBV7-3,many,TGTGCCAGCAGCTTCGGGGGGTCAAGAGCAGATACGCAGTATTTT,CASSFGGSRADTQYF
.,TRBJ1-2,13,TRBV28,many,TGTGCCAGCACCCCGGGACGGTTCTATGGCTACACCTTC,CASTPGRFYGYTF
TRBD1,TRBJ1-4,15,TRBV4-3,.,TGCGCCAGCAGCCCCGAAAGGGGGCGCAATGAAAAACTGTTTTTT,CASSPERGRNEKLFF
TRBD1,TRBJ2-3,15,TRBV12-3/TRBV12-4,many,TGTGCCAGCAGTTTAGGTTTGCAGGGGGCAGATACGCAGTATTTT,CASSLGLQGADTQYF
TRBD2,TRBJ2-6,18,TRBV7-2,many,TGTGCCAGCAGCCCAACGTGGGACTATCTCTCTGGGGCCAACGTCCTGACTTTC,CASSPTWDYLSGANVLTF
.,TRBJ1-2,13,TRBV9,.,TGTGCCAGCAGCGTAGGAGGGTATGGAGGCTACACCTTC,CASSVGGYGGYTF
.,TRBJ2-7,15,TRBV6-5,many,TGTGCCAGCAGTTACTTGGGGTACTTAGGGTACGAGCAGTACTTC,CASSYLGYLGYEQYF
.,TRBJ2-7,16,TRBV7-8,many,TGTGCCAGCAGCCCCCTAGTGCGTGGCGCCGACTACGAGCAGTACTTC,CASSPLVRGADYEQYF
.,TRBJ1-5,12,TRBV10-2,many,TGCGCCAGCAAGCAGGGTGGGGAGCCCCAGCATTTT,CASKQGGEPQHF
.,TRBJ2-7,15,TRBV7-2,many,TGTGCCAGCAGCTTAGAAGGGACGGTAGCCTACGAGCAGTACTTC,CASSLEGTVAYEQYF
TRBD2,TRBJ2-1,21,TRBV7-9,.,TGTGCCAGCAGCTCCGGGGGGGAGACTGGCGGGAGGACTTGGCGATTGGGTGAGCAGTTCTTC,CASSSGGETGGRTWRLGEQFF
.,TRBJ1-1,14,TRBV12-3/TRBV12-4,many,TGTGCCAGCAGGTGGGGGGGGCCGGGGACTGAAGCTTTCTTT,CASRWGGPGTEAFF
.,TRBJ1-6,14,TRBV20-1,many,TGCAGTGCTAGAGATTCGGGAGGCGGGACAACTCTCCACTTT,CSARDSGGGTTLHF
.,TRBJ2-1,15,TRBV3-1,.,TGTGCCAGCAGCCAGGTACAGGGAATAGGAAATGAGCAGTTCTTC,CASSQVQGIGNEQFF
.,TRBJ1-5,15,TRBV2,many,TGTGCCAGCAGTGTCTGGGCAGGTACCAATCAGCCCCAGCATTTT,CASSVWAGTNQPQHF
.,TRBJ1-1,15,TRBV2,many,TGTGCCAGCAGTGAAGGTCTGCCCGGGGGGGTCTCAGCTTTCTTT,CASSEGLPGGVSAFF
.,TRBJ1-5,19,TRBV4-2,.,TGTGCCAGCAGCCAAGATGTGGGGGCAGGGGTTATGGGCAATCAGCCCCAGCATTTT,CASSQDVGAGVMGNQPQHF
TRBD2,TRBJ2-1,19,TRBV6-1,many,TGTGCCAGCAGTGAAGATGGGACTAGCGGCAACCTGATTTCCAATGAGCAGTTCTTC,CASSEDGTSGNLISNEQFF
TRBD2,TRBJ2-3,16,TRBV7-9,few,TGTGCCAGCAGCTTCAGAGCGGGAGGCGGGACAGATACGCAGTATTTT,CASSFRAGGGTDTQYF
.,TRBJ1-1,14,TRBV12-3/TRBV12-4,many,TGTGCCAGCAGTTTAGCGGGGGCAGTCGCTGAAGCTTTCTTT,CASSLAGAVAEAFF
.,TRBJ1-1,20,TRBV19,few,TGTGCCAGTATCGCCTTAGTGAGACCAAGAGACAGGTTGTTCTTAGGAGAAGCTTTCTTT,CASIALVRPRDRLFLGEAFF
.,TRBJ2-5,14,TRBV7-2,.,TGTGCCAGCAGCCAGACTAGTAACGCCGAGACCCAGTACTTC,CASSQTSNAETQYF
TRBD1,TRBJ2-7,15,TRBV18,.,TGTGCCAGCTCACCGCCTTCCGGGACAGGGTACGAGCAGTACTTC,CASSPPSGTGYEQYF
.,TRBJ2-7,15,TRBV7-9,.,TGTGCCAGCAGCATGCTGGATGGGCCAGGTGGAGAGCAGTACTTC,CASSMLDGPGGEQYF
.,TRBJ2-2,18,TRBV11-2,.,TGTGCCAGCAGCTTAGATCTCGGGACCATTCAGAACACCGGGGAGCTGTTTTTT,CASSLDLGTIQNTGELFF
.,TRBJ2-7,16,TRBV11-3,once,TGTGCCAGCAGCACCCGACGAGCGGAGGCTTCCTACGAGCAGTACTTC,CASSTRRAEASYEQYF
TRBD2,TRBJ2-1,17,TRBV12-3/TRBV12-4,.,TGTGCCAGCAGTTTATACGGTAGGACTAGCGGGAACAATGAGCAGTTCTTC,CASSLYGRTSGNNEQFF
.,TRBJ1-4,13,TRBV7-2,many,TGTGCCAGCAGCCTCGGACAAGCCCGGGAACTGTTTTTT,CASSLGQARELFF
TRBD1,TRBJ1-1,17,TRBV11-1,.,TGTGCCAGCAGCTACCACCAGGGGGGGGACACCCGAACGAAAGCTTTCTTT,CASSYHQGGDTRTKAFF
TRBD1,TRBJ1-5,16,TRBV12-3/TRBV12-4,many,TGTGCCAGCAGTTTAAGGGGGCAGCTTAGCAATCAGCCCCAGCATTTT,CASSLRGQLSNQPQHF
TRBD1,TRBJ1-2,14,TRBV5-1,.,TGCGCCAGCAGCTCACAAACCGGGACAGATGGCTACACCTTC,CASSSQTGTDGYTF
TRBD2,TRBJ2-7,13,TRBV20-1,.,TGCAGTGCTCCTCTAGCGGGAGATCACGAGCAGTACTTC,CSAPLAGDHEQYF
TRBD1,TRBJ2-7,16,TRBV7-9,many,TGTGCCAGCAGCTTAGGAGGGGACAGACTACTCTACGAGCAGTACTTC,CASSLGGDRLLYEQYF
.,TRBJ1-6,17,TRBV4-1,few,TGCGCCAGCAGCCTAGACGGGCAGACTAACTATAATTCACCCCTCCACTTT,CASSLDGQTNYNSPLHF
.,TRBJ2-7,13,TRBV12-5,many,TGTGCTAGCACTCCGGGGGTCGGGTACGAGCAGTACTTC,CASTPGVGYEQYF
TRBD2,TRBJ2-1,16,TRBV30,few,TGTGCCTGGACAAAAGGGACTAGCGGTTACTACAATGAGCAGTTCTTC,CAWTKGTSGYYNEQFF
.,TRBJ1-1,14,TRBV20-1,many,TGCAGTGCTAGAGATCGGGGGGGGGACACTGAAGCTTTCTTT,CSARDRGGDTEAFF
TRBD1,TRBJ1-2,15,TRBV4-1,many,TGCGCCAGCAGCCAAGATCGAGCAGGGGGTAATGGCTACACCTTC,CASSQDRAGGNGYTF